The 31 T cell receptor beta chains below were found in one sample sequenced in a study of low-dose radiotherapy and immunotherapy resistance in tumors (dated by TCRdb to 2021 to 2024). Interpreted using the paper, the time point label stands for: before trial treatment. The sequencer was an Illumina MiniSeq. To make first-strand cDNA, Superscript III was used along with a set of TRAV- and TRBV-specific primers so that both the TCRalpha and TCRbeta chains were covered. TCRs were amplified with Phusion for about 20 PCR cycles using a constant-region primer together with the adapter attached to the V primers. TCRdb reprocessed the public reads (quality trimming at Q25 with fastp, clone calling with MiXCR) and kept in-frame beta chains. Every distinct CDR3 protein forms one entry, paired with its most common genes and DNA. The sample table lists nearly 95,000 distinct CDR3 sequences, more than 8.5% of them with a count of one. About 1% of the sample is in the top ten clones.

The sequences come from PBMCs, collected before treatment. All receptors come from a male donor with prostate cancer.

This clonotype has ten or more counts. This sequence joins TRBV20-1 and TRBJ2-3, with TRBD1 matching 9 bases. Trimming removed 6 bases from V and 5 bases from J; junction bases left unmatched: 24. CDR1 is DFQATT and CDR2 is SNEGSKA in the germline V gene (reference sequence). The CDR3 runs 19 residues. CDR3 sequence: CSAPPGLFRTGVFGDTQYF. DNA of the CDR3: TGCAGTGCCCCCCCGGGACTTTTCCGGACAGGGGTTTTCGGAGATACGCAGTATTTT.

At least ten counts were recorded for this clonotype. CDR3 in DNA: TGTGCCACCAGTGCCCCGCTAGCGGCGTACAATGAGCAGTTCTTC. Translated: CATSAPLAAYNEQFF. The gene calls are TRBV24-1 and TRBJ2-1, with 7 bases aligning to TRBD2. Trimming cost V 5 bases and J 4 bases; bases outside gene matches: 7. The germline CDR1 and CDR2 sequences are KGHDR and SFDVKD. The CDR3 is 15 residues long.

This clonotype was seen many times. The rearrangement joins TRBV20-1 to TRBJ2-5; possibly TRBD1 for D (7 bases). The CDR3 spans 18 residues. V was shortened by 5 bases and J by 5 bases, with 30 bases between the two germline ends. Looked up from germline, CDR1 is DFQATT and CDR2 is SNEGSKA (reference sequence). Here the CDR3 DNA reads TGCAGTGCTCCACCGGGGCAGGGGGGCATGGGGCGCCGGGAGACCCAGTACTTC. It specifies CSAPPGQGGMGRRETQYF.

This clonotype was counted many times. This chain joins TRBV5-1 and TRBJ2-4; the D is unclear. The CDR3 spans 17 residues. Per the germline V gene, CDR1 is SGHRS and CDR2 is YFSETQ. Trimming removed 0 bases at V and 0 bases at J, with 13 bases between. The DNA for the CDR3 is TGCGCCAGCAGCTTGGATGGGCTGGGCCTAGCCAAAAACATTCAGTACTTC. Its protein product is CASSLDGLGLAKNIQYF.

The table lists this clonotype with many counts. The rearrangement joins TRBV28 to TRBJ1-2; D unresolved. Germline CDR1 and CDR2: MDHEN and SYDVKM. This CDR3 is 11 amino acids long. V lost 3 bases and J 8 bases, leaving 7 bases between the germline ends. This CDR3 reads CASSLVNGYTF. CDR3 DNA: TGTGCCAGCAGTTTGGTGAACGGCTACACCTTC.

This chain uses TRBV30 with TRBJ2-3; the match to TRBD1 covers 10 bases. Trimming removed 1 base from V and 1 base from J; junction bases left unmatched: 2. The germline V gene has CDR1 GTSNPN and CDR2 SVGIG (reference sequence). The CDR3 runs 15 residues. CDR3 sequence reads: CAWSAGTGGTDTQYF. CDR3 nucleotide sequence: TGTGCCTGGAGTGCCGGGACAGGGGGCACAGATACGCAGTATTTT.

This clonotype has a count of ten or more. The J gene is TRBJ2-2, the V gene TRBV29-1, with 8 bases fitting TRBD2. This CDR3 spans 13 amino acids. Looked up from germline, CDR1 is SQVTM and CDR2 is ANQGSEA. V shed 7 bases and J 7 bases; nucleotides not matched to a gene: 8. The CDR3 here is CSATGLAGGELFF. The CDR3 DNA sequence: TGCAGCGCGACCGGACTAGCCGGCGGGGAGCTGTTTTTT.

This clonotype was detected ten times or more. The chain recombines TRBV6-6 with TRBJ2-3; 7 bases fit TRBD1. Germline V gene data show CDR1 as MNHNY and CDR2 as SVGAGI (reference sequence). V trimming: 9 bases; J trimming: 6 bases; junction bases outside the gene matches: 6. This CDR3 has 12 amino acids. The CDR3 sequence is CASSDRSDTQYF. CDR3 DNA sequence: TGTGCCAGTTCGGACAGGTCGGATACGCAGTATTTT.

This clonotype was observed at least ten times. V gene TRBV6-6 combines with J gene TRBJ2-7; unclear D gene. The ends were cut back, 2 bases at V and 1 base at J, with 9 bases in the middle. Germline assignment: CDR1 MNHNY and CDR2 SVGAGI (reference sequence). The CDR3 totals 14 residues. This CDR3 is CASSYRDRSYEQYF. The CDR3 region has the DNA TGTGCCAGCAGTTACAGGGATCGGTCCTACGAGCAGTACTTC.

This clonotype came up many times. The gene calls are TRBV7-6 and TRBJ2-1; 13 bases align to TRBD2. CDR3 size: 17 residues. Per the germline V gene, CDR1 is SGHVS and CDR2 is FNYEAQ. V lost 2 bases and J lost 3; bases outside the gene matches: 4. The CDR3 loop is CASSLRGLAGYYNEQFF. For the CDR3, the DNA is TGTGCCAGCAGCTTAAGGGGACTAGCGGGATACTACAATGAGCAGTTCTTC.

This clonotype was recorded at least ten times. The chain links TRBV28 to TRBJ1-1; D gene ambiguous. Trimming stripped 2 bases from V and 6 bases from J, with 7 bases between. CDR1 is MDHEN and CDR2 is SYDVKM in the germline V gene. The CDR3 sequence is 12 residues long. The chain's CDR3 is CASSLVGAEAFF. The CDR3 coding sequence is TGTGCCAGCAGTTTAGTGGGAGCTGAAGCTTTCTTT.

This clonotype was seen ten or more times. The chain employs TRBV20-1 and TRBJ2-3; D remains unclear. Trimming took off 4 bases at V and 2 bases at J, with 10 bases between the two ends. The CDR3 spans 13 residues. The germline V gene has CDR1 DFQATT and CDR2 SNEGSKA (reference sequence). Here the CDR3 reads CSANGVFTDTQYF. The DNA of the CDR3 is TGCAGTGCTAATGGCGTCTTCACAGATACGCAGTATTTT.

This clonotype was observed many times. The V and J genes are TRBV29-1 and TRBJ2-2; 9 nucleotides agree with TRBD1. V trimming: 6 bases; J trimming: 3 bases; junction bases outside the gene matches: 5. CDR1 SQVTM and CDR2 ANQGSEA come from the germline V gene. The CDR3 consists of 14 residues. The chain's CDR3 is CSVGQGRHTGELFF. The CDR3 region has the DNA TGCAGCGTGGGACAGGGAAGACACACCGGGGAGCTGTTTTTT.

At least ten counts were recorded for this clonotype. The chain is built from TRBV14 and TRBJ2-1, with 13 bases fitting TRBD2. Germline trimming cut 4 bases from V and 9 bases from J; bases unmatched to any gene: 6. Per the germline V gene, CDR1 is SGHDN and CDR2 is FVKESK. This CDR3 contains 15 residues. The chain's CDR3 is CASSPGLAGTGEQFF. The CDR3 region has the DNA TGTGCCAGCAGCCCGGGACTAGCGGGAACCGGTGAGCAGTTCTTC. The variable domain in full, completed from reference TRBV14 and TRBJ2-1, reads EAGVTQFPSHSVIEKGQTVTLRCDPISGHDNLYWYRRVMGKEIKFLLHFVKESKQDESGMPNNRFLAERTGGTYSTLKVQPAELEDSGVYFCASSPGLAGTGEQFFGPGTRLTVL.

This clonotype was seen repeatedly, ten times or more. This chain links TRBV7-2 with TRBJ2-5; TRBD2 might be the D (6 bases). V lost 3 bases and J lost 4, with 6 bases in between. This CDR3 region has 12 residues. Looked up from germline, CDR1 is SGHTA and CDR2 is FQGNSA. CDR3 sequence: CASSFGGETQYF. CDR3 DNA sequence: TGTGCCAGCAGCTTCGGGGGAGAGACCCAGTACTTC.

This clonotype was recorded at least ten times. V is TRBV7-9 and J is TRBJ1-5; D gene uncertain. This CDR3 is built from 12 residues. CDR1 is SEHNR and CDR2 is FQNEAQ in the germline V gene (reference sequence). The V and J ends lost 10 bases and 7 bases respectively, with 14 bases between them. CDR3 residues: CATGLGGQPQHF. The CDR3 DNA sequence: TGTGCCACAGGACTGGGAGGCCAGCCCCAGCATTTT.

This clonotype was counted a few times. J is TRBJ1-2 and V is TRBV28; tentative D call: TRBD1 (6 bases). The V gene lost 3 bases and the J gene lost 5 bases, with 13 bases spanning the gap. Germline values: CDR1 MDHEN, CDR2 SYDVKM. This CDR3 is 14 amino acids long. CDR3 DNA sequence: TGTGCCAGCAGTTTTGGGCGGGGGGCATATGGCTACACCTTC. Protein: CASSFGRGAYGYTF.

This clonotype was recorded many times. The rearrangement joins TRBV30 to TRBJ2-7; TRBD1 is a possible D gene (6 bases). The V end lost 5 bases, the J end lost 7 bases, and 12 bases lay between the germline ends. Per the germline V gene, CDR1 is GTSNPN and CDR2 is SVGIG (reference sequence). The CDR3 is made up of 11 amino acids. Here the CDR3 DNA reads TGTGCCTGGGGACAGCTCGGGGAGCAGTACTTC. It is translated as CAWGQLGEQYF.

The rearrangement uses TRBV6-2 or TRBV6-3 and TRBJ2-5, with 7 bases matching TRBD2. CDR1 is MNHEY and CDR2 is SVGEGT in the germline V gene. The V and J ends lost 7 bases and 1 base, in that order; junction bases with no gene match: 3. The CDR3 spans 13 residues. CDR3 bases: TGTGCCAGCACCGGCGGGAGCCAAGAGACCCAGTACTTC. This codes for CASTGGSQETQYF.

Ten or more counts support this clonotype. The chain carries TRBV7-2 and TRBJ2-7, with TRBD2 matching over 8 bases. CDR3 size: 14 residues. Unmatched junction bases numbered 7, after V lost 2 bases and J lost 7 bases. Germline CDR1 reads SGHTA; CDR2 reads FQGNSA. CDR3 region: CASSLPREGREQYF. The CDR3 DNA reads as TGTGCCAGCAGCTTACCACGGGAGGGTCGGGAGCAGTACTTC. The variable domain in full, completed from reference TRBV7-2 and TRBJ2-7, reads GAGVSQSPSNKVTEKGKDVELRCDPISGHTALYWYRQSLGQGLEFLIYFQGNSAPDKSGLPSDRFSAERTGGSVSTLTIQRTQQEDSAVYLCASSLPREGREQYFGPGTRLTVT.

DNA of the CDR3: TGCGCCAGCAGCCAAGGCGACAGGGGATCTGCAACCACCATATATTTT. Amino acids: CASSQGDRGSATTIYF. This rearrangement joins TRBV4-3 to TRBJ1-3; 8 nucleotides line up with TRBD1. V dropped 1 base and J dropped 9; count of bases not matched to a gene: 11. CDR3 length: 16 residues. Germline V gene lookup returns CDR1 LGHNA and CDR2 YSLEER.

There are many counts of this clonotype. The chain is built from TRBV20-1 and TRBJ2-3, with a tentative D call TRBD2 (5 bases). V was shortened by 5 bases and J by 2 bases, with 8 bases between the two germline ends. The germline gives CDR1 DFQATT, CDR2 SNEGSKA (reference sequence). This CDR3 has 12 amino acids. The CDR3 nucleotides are TGCAGTGCTGAGGGATTCACAGATACGCAGTATTTT. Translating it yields CSAEGFTDTQYF.

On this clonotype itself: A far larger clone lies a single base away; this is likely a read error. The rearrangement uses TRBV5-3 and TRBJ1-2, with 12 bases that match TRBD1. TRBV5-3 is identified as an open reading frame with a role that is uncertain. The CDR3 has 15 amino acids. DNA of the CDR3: TGTGCCAGCAGCCCCGGGACAGGGGGCAACTATGGCCACACCTTC. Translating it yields CASSPGTGGNYGHTF.

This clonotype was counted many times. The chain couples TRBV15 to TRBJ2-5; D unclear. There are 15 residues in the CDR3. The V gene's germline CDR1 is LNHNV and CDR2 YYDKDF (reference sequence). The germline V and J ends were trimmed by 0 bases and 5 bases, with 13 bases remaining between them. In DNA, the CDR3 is TGTGCCACCAGCAGAGACGTAGCTTTCCGGGAGACCCAGTACTTC. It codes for CATSRDVAFRETQYF.

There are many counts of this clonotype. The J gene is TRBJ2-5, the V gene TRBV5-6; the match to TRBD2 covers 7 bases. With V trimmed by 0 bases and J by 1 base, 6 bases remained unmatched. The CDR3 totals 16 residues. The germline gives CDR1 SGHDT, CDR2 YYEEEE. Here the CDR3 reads CASSLARLAAQETQYF. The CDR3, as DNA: TGTGCCAGCAGCTTGGCGCGACTAGCAGCCCAAGAGACCCAGTACTTC.

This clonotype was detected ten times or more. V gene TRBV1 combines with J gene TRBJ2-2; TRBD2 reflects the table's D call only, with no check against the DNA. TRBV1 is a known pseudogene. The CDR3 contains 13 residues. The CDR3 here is CTSSPSGSGELFF. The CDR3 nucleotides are TGCACCAGCAGCCCTAGCGGTAGCGGGGAGCTGTTTTTT.

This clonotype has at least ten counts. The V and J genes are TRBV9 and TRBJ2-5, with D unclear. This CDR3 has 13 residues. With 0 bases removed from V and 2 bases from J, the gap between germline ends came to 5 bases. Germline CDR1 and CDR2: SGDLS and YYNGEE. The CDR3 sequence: CASSVVGQETQYF. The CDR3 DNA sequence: TGTGCCAGCAGCGTAGTCGGTCAAGAGACCCAGTACTTC.

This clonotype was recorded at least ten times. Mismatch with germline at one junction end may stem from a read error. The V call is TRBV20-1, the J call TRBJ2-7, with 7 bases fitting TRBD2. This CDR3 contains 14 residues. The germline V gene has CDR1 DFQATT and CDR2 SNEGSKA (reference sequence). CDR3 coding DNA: TGCAGTGCTAGCCCCCTCAGCGGGACCTACGGGCAGTACTTC. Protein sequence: CSASPLSGTYGQYF.

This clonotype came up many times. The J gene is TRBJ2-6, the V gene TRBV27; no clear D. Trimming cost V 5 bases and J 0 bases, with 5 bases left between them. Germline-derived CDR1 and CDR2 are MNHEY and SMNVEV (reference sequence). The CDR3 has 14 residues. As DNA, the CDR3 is TGTGCCAGCAGTACGTACTCTGGGGCCAACGTCCTGACTTTC. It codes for CASSTYSGANVLTF.

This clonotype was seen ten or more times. The CDR3 nucleotides read TGTGCCAGCAGCTTAGCTACACGGCGGGAGCGGGAGACCCAGTACTTC. This codes for CASSLATRRERETQYF. The rearrangement links TRBV7-2 to TRBJ2-5, with TRBD2 identical over 7 bases. The CDR3 extends over 16 amino acids. The J segment lost 5 bases and the V segment lost 0 bases, leaving 9 bases of the junction unmatched. Germline V lookup: CDR1 SGHTA, CDR2 FQGNSA.

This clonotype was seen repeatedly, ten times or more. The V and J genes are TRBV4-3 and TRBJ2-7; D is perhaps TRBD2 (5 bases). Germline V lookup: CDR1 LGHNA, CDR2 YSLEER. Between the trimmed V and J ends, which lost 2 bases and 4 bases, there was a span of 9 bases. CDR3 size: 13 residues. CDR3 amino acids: CASSQFGGYEQYF. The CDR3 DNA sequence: TGCGCCAGCAGCCAATTCGGAGGTTACGAGCAGTACTTC.